This T cell receptor (beta chain) is drawn from a study of glioma-infiltrating T cells after dendritic cell vaccination. The overall study: Dendritic cell vaccine was injected intradermally three times, biweekly.

The junction had 5 bases not matched to a gene; V was cut back by 2 bases and J by 5 bases. CDR1 is SGHRS and CDR2 is YFSETQ in the germline V gene. The CDR3 covers 15 residues. For this clone: Its target is not known.

Time point: after dendritic cell vaccination, including at tumor progression/relapse. The PCR used 60 V beta and 13 J beta primers. Profiled with immunoSEQ multiplex PCR; TCRdb holds only in-frame clones, not every one. The data show approximately 50,000 clones, with about 85% seen just once and roughly 8.8% held by the top ten. General study results and limits: Only a small number of patients had complete blood and tumor samples.

Sequencing was performed on blood, taken after dendritic cell vaccination. The chain carries TRBV5-1 and TRBJ2-2, with TRBD2 matching 8 bases. The clonotype comes from a human donor with glioblastoma. CDR3 sequence reads: CASSFGSGETGELFF. The CDR3 bases are TGCGCCAGCAGCTTTGGTAGCGGGGAAACCGGGGAGCTGTTTTTT.